This TCR beta chain was documented in a study of PD-L1 blockade in urothelial cancer. Study context: The patients had undergone anywhere from 0 to 3 prior chemotherapy regimens. Counts from blood samples showed a median of 141,255 T cells.

V lost 3 bases and J lost 4, with 8 bases in between. Germline CDR1 and CDR2: SEHNR and FQNEAQ (reference sequence). The CDR3 sequence is 13 residues long. Time point given: peripheral blood 6 weeks after treatment start. TCRdb keeps only in-frame clones here, not all; method: immunoSEQ multiplex PCR. This sample has roughly 100,000 clones; over 80% occur once, and the top ten carry approximately 8.4%. The source of this sequence is a man aged 65 to 85 with urothelial cancer. This specimen was PBMCs, taken around atezolizumab (anti-PD-L1) treatment. The chain carries TRBV7-9 and TRBJ2-3; D is uncertain. As DNA, the CDR3 is TGTGCCAGCAGCTTCGACTGGGCAGATACGCAGTATTTT. Protein sequence: CASSFDWADTQYF.